The T cell receptor beta chain under discussion was sequenced for a study of T cell repertoires in cytomegalovirus infection. In the study overall: Well-studied HLA-B-restricted CMV epitopes were used in the study alongside recently identified HLA-C-restricted ones. Both a matching HLA type and CMV infection were indicated by public TCR beta signatures.

General study results and limits: Clonotypes of TCR beta that were HLA-C-restricted and CMV-specific dominated the ex vivo response.

This clonotype was found a few times. The antigen is unknown. TCRdb itself ran the reads through MiXCR, one entry per CDR3 protein. The data contain some 560,000 distinct CDR3 sequences, around two fifths of them singletons. The CDR3 totals 14 residues. V shed 5 bases, J shed 7 bases, and the junction held 6 bases outside the gene matches. This receptor was obtained from a human donor in good health (CMV status not recorded). Some clones in this sample may be carry-over from other donors' samples. V usage is TRBV12-3 or TRBV12-4 and J usage is TRBJ2-1; 9 bases are a match to TRBD1. Source: cultured PBMCs, taken from culture after CMV antigen stimulation. The CDR3: CASSQQGAGNEQFF. Here the CDR3 DNA reads TGTGCCAGCAGTCAACAGGGGGCAGGGAATGAGCAGTTCTTC.